Shown below are 21 T cell receptor beta chains from a single sample sequenced in a study of blood T cell repertoires in COVID-19. Produced via immunoSEQ multiplex PCR; TCRdb's table is partial and in-frame only. The data show tens of thousands of clones, 70% to 85% seen once. The sequenced material came from peripheral blood. Receptors originate from a woman aged 55 to 70 with acute or convalescent COVID-19.

Only one count was recorded for this clone. The chain is built from TRBV27 and TRBJ1-4; D perhaps matches TRBD1 (5 bases). CDR1 is MNHEY and CDR2 is SMNVEV in the germline V gene (reference sequence). This CDR3 has 13 residues. V lost 5 bases to trimming and J lost 8 bases, with 12 bases between them. CDR3 amino acids: CASSRREGEKLFF. CDR3 DNA sequence: TGTGCCAGCAGTCGCAGGGAGGGAGAAAAACTGTTTTTT.

V usage is TRBV9 and J usage is TRBJ1-5; possible D gene TRBD1, 6 bases. Deletions cut 4 bases from V and 7 bases from J, with 18 bases between. CDR3 size: 15 residues. The germline V gene has CDR1 SGDLS and CDR2 YYNGEE. CDR3 amino acids: CASSPQGHDRQPQHF. The CDR3 DNA follows: TGTGCCAGCAGCCCGCAGGGGCATGATAGACAGCCCCAGCATTTT.

The rearrangement uses TRBV6-5 and TRBJ2-7; tentative D call: TRBD1 (5 bases). The CDR3 totals 13 residues. Per germline, CDR1 MNHEY and CDR2 SVGAGI. Trimming cost V 4 bases and J 6 bases, with 13 bases left between them. CDR3 coding DNA: TGTGCCAGCAGTTCACAGGCCGCCCGCGAGCAGTACTTC. The encoded protein is CASSSQAAREQYF.

CDR3 coding DNA: TGTGCCAGCAGAACCTCAGGGGGAAGGCGCACTGAAGCTTTCTTT. It translates to CASRTSGGRRTEAFF. The chain is built from TRBV6-5 and TRBJ1-1; 7 bases are shared with TRBD1. Germline V gene data show CDR1 as MNHEY and CDR2 as SVGAGI. The CDR3 length is 15 residues. J was trimmed by 4 bases and V by 6 bases; bases with no gene match: 11.

This sequence joins TRBV20-1 and TRBJ2-1; D possibly corresponds to TRBD1 (5 bases). Germline values: CDR1 DFQATT, CDR2 SNEGSKA (reference sequence). V dropped 3 bases and J dropped 5 bases, with 14 bases sitting between them. This CDR3 region has 14 residues. The CDR3 nucleotides read TGCAGTGCTAGTCGGACACTAATTGACAATGAGCAGTTCTTC. This translates into CSASRTLIDNEQFF.

The gene calls are TRBV7-9 and TRBJ2-7, with no clear D. This CDR3 comprises 15 residues. From germline, CDR1 is SEHNR and CDR2 FQNEAQ (reference sequence). Trimming shortened V by 0 bases and J by 10 bases, and 19 bases separated the two germline ends. The CDR3 sequence is CASSLAGVNGDYQYF. In DNA, the CDR3 is TGTGCCAGCAGCTTAGCCGGTGTGAACGGAGATTATCAGTACTTC.

This rearrangement joins TRBV28 to TRBJ2-3; D ambiguous. The ends were cut back, 1 base at V and 4 bases at J, with 15 bases in the middle. The CDR3 contains 16 residues. Looked up from germline, CDR1 is MDHEN and CDR2 is SYDVKM. The CDR3 DNA follows: TGTGCCAGCAGTTTATATCCCGCGGCTTTTCCAGATACGCAGTATTTT. It yields the protein CASSLYPAAFPDTQYF.

The V gene is TRBV5-5, the J gene TRBJ1-5; 10 bases are shared with TRBD1. Germline V gene data show CDR1 as SGHKS and CDR2 as YYEKEE (reference sequence). V was clipped by 4 bases and J by 4 bases; unmatched bases: 2. This CDR3 region has 14 residues. CDR3 DNA: TGTGCCAGCAGCGGGGGACAGGGGAATCAGCCCCAGCATTTT. This codes for CASSGGQGNQPQHF. Looking up the rest from reference TRBV5-5 and TRBJ1-5 gives the full variable domain: DAGVTQSPTHLIKTRGQQVTLRCSPISGHKSVSWYQQVLGQGPQFIFQYYEKEERGRGNFPDRFSARQFPNYSSELNVNALLLGDSALYLCASSGGQGNQPQHFGDGTRLSIL.

CDR3 in DNA: TGCAGCGTCCTGCAGTATGGCTACACCTTC. Translated: CSVLQYGYTF. The genes are TRBV29-1 and TRBJ1-2; D is unclear. The CDR3 covers 10 residues. Germline V gene lookup returns CDR1 SQVTM and CDR2 ANQGSEA. V was shortened by 6 bases and J by 5 bases, with 7 bases between the two germline ends. The full variable domain, its missing parts supplied by reference TRBV29-1 and TRBJ1-2, is SAVISQKPSRDICQRGTSLTIQCQVDSQVTMMFWYRQQPGQSLTLIATANQGSEATYESGFVIDKFPISRPNLTFSTLTVSNMSPEDSSIYLCSVLQYGYTFGSGTRLTVV.

The rearrangement links TRBV13 to TRBJ2-2; 15 bases are shared with TRBD2. V lost 4 bases to trimming and J lost 14 bases; unmatched junction nucleotides: 14. The germline CDR1 and CDR2 sequences are PRHDT and FYEKMQ (reference sequence). The CDR3 totals 17 residues. The CDR3 nucleotides read TGTGCCAGCAGCTCAACCGGACTAGCGGGAGGGCCGGCTCGTCTGTTTTTT. Translated, it gives CASSSTGLAGGPARLFF. The whole variable domain, remainder taken from reference TRBV13 and TRBJ2-2, is AAGVIQSPRHLIKEKRETATLKCYPIPRHDTVYWYQQGPGQDPQFLISFYEKMQSDKGSIPDRFSAQQFSDYHSELNMSSLELGDSALYFCASSSTGLAGGPARLFFGEGSRLTVL.

The CDR3 region is CATSDLKTSGNTDTQYF. CDR3 bases: TGTGCCACCAGTGATTTAAAAACTAGCGGGAACACAGATACGCAGTATTTT. The chain links TRBV24-1 to TRBJ2-3; 10 bases line up with TRBD2. V dropped 1 base and J dropped 2; count of bases not matched to a gene: 5. Germline loops: CDR1 KGHDR, CDR2 SFDVKD. The CDR3 has 17 residues.

The rearrangement uses TRBV18 and TRBJ2-6; TRBD1 matches 7 bases. After removal of 1 base from V and 2 bases from J, the junction contained 2 bases not matched to a gene. The CDR3 is 16 residues long. Germline V CDR1 and CDR2: KGHSH, LQKENI. CDR3 residues: CASSPQGAAGANVLTF. DNA of the CDR3: TGTGCCAGCTCACCACAGGGGGCTGCTGGGGCCAACGTCCTGACTTTC.

The CDR3 region is CASSASQGVNGYTF. The CDR3 DNA follows: TGTGCCAGCAGCGCCAGTCAGGGGGTGAATGGCTACACCTTC. The gene calls are TRBV7-3 and TRBJ1-2, with 7 positions matching TRBD1. CDR3 size: 14 residues. Germline V gene lookup returns CDR1 SGHTA and CDR2 FQGTGA. The junction had 9 bases not matched to a gene; V was cut back by 5 bases and J by 6 bases.

The chain couples TRBV19 to TRBJ1-1; TRBD1 matches 10 bases. CDR1 and CDR2 (germline): LNHDA, SQIVND (reference sequence). This CDR3 spans 14 amino acids. The ends lost 6 bases at V and 10 bases at J; junction bases unmatched: 11. The CDR3 coding sequence is TGTGCCAGTAGCCTAACCGGGACAGGGGATCGAGCTTTCTTT. Translation: CASSLTGTGDRAFF. Drawing the rest from reference TRBV19 and TRBJ1-1, the complete variable domain is DGGITQSPKYLFRKEGQNVTLSCEQNLNHDAMYWYRQDPGQGLRLIYYSQIVNDFQKGDIAEGYSVSREKKESFPLTVTSAQKNPTAFYLCASSLTGTGDRAFFGQGTRLTVV.

V gene TRBV18 combines with J gene TRBJ2-5; D is unresolved. The CDR3 is 13 residues long. The V and J ends lost 7 bases and 1 base respectively, with 10 bases between them. Germline CDR1 reads KGHSH; CDR2 reads LQKENI. The CDR3 DNA sequence: TGTGCCAGCTGGGCCGGCAGCCAAGAGACCCAGTACTTC. Translated, it gives CASWAGSQETQYF.

The CDR3 loop is CASSVTMEPNYGYTF. In DNA form, the CDR3 reads TGTGCCAGCAGCGTAACTATGGAGCCTAACTATGGCTACACCTTC. V gene TRBV9 combines with J gene TRBJ1-2; D gene unclear. CDR1 and CDR2 (germline): SGDLS, YYNGEE. This CDR3 is built from 15 residues. V was clipped by 1 base and J by 0 bases, with 10 bases between them.

The CDR3 protein is CASSVGVAGRETQYF. The DNA for the CDR3 is TGTGCCAGCAGCGTAGGGGTAGCGGGAAGAGAGACCCAGTACTTC. V usage is TRBV9 and J usage is TRBJ2-5; 8 bases fit TRBD2. Germline V CDR1 and CDR2: SGDLS, YYNGEE. CDR3 length: 15 amino acids. Trimming removed 0 bases from V and 4 bases from J; junction bases left unmatched: 5.

This chain uses TRBV7-3 with TRBJ1-1, with 7 bases aligning to TRBD1. V shed 5 bases and J 9 bases; nucleotides not matched to a gene: 15. This CDR3 has 15 amino acids. Germline V gives CDR1 SGHTA, CDR2 FQGTGA. The CDR3, as DNA: TGTGCCAGCAGCCAGCGCCATGGTCCAGGGGGAAAAGCTTTCTTT. It is translated as CASSQRHGPGGKAFF.

The V and J genes are TRBV4-1 and TRBJ2-3; D is perhaps TRBD2 (6 bases). Looked up from germline, CDR1 is MGHRA and CDR2 is YSYEKL. Trimming removed 4 bases at V and 8 bases at J, with 22 bases between. The CDR3 loop spans 16 amino acids. In nucleotides, the CDR3 is TGCGCCAGCAGCCTCTCCGACGGGAGCCTCCAGGGTACGCAGTATTTT. It codes for CASSLSDGSLQGTQYF.

The chain joins TRBV9 to TRBJ2-1; a possible D gene is TRBD2 (6 bases). Germline V gene data show CDR1 as SGDLS and CDR2 as YYNGEE. The V end lost 0 bases, the J end lost 1 base, and 11 bases lay between the germline ends. The CDR3 length is 16 residues. In DNA form, the CDR3 reads TGTGCCAGCAGCGTAGCCGTGGGGGGATCCTACAATGAGCAGTTCTTC. The encoded protein is CASSVAVGGSYNEQFF.

The chain couples TRBV9 to TRBJ2-2, with TRBD1 as a possible D gene (5 bases). Germline V CDR1 and CDR2: SGDLS, YYNGEE. The ends were cut back, 0 bases at V and 3 bases at J, with 9 bases in the middle. The CDR3 totals 15 residues. The chain's CDR3 is CASSVGTPHTGELFF. CDR3 sequence (DNA): TGTGCCAGCAGCGTAGGGACACCCCACACCGGGGAGCTGTTTTTT.